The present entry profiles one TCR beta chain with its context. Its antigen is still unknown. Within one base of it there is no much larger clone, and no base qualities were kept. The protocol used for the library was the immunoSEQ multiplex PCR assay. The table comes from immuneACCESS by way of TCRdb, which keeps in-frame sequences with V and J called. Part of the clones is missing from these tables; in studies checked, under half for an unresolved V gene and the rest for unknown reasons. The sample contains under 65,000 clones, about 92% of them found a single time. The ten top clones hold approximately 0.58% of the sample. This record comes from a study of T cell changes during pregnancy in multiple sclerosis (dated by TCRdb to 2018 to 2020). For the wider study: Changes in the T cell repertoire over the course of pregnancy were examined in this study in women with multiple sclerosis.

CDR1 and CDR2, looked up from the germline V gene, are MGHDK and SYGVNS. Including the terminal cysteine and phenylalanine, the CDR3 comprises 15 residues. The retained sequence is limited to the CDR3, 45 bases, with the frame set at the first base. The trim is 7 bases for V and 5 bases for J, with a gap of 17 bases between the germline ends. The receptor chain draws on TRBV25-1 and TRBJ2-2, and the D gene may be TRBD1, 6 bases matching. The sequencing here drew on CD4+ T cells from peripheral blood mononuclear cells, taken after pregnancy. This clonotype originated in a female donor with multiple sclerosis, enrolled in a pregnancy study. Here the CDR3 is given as CASTKGDTTTGELFF. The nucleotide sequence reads TGTGCCAGCACTAAGGGGGACACCACAACCGGGGAGCTGTTTTTT.